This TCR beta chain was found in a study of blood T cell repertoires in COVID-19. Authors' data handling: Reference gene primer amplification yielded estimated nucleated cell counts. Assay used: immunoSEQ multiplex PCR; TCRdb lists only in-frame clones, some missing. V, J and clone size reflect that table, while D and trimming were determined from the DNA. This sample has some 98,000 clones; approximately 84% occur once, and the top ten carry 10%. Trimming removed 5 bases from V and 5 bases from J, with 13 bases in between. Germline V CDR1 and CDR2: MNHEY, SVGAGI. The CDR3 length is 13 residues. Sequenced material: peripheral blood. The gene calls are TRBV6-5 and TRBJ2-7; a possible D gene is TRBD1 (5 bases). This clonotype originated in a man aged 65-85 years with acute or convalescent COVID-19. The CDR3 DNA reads TGTGCCAGCAGTAGTCAGGGTTTCCACGAGCAGTACTTC. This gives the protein CASSSQGFHEQYF.